These 32 T cell receptor beta chains share one sample of origin, sequenced in a study of identical twins. TCRdb reanalysed the 5' RACE reads using MiXCR and keeps one entry per CDR3 protein. Of some 1,700,000 distinct CDR3 sequences detected, around a third appear once; the ten largest clones hold 0.27%. The sequencing sample was made of cord blood. The receptor source for this set is a newborn girl in good health.

In this sample, this clonotype turned up a few times. The chain carries TRBV6-1 and TRBJ2-7; TRBD2 agrees at 7 bases. The J segment lost 3 bases and the V segment lost 8 bases, leaving 13 bases of the junction unmatched. Germline CDR1 is MNHNS and CDR2 is SASEGT. The length of the CDR3 is 15 residues. As DNA, the CDR3 is TGTGCCAGCCTAAGCGGGGTACAGTATCTCTACGAGCAGTACTTC. Its translation is CASLSGVQYLYEQYF.

CDR3 coding DNA: TGCAGTGCTAGAGATTTGAGGGCAGGGGAGACCCAGTACTTC. Translation gives CSARDLRAGETQYF. This chain links TRBV20-1 with TRBJ2-5; the D call may be TRBD1 or TRBD2 (5 bases each). Trimming removed 0 bases at V and 5 bases at J, with 13 bases between. This CDR3 is 14 amino acids long. CDR1 DFQATT and CDR2 SNEGSKA come from the germline V gene (reference sequence).

V gene TRBV20-1 combines with J gene TRBJ1-2; 7 bases line up with TRBD1. V lost 5 bases and J lost 8; bases outside the gene matches: 8. This CDR3 comprises 12 residues. CDR1 DFQATT and CDR2 SNEGSKA come from the germline V gene (reference sequence). The CDR3, as DNA: TGCAGTGCTTCCGACAGGGTTAGAGGCTACACCTTC. It codes for CSASDRVRGYTF.

V and J are TRBV20-1 and TRBJ1-6; tentative D call: TRBD1 (5 bases). With 0 bases removed from V and 3 bases from J, the gap between germline ends came to 12 bases. This CDR3 comprises 16 residues. CDR1 and CDR2 (germline): DFQATT, SNEGSKA (reference sequence). The CDR3 loop reads CSARDGGKSYNSPLHF. CDR3 DNA: TGCAGTGCTAGAGACGGGGGGAAGAGCTATAATTCACCCCTCCACTTT.

The gene calls are TRBV5-1 and TRBJ2-3, with a weak D call TRBD2 (6 bases). The V end was cut by 4 bases, the J end by 7 bases, with 13 bases between. This CDR3 spans 13 amino acids. Germline CDR1 and CDR2: SGHRS and YFSETQ. CDR3 nucleotides: TGCGCCAGCAGCCTGAGGGACTTTTATACGCAGTATTTT. Encoded protein: CASSLRDFYTQYF.

A word on this clonotype: With a much larger clone just one base away, this may be a read error. The chain joins TRBV27 to TRBJ2-1; D is uncertain. Looked up from germline, CDR1 is MNHEY and CDR2 is SMNVEV (reference sequence). Trimming shortened V by 2 bases and J by 10 bases, and 12 bases separated the two germline ends. The CDR3 has 13 residues. Written as DNA, the CDR3 is TGTGCCAGCAGTTTAGACGCTACCTACGAGCAGTTCTTC. Its translation: CASSLDATYEQFF.

This chain connects TRBV28 to TRBJ2-1; D remains ambiguous. The CDR3 loop spans 14 amino acids. Germline V lookup: CDR1 MDHEN, CDR2 SYDVKM. Trimming cost V 6 bases and J 11 bases, with 20 bases left between them. Here the CDR3 reads CASSLWQETYKQFF. CDR3 DNA sequence: TGTGCCAGCAGCTTGTGGCAGGAAACCTACAAGCAGTTCTTC.

On this clonotype itself: A much more abundant neighbour one base away suggests this may be a read error. The chain couples TRBV29-1 to TRBJ2-6; 7 positions match TRBD2. This CDR3 is built from 15 residues. Looked up from germline, CDR1 is SQVTM and CDR2 is ANQGSEA. The CDR3 reads CSVLRENSGANVPTF. The CDR3 DNA reads TGCAGCGTCTTGCGGGAGAACTCTGGGGCCAACGTCCCGACTTTC.

V is TRBV4-2 and J is TRBJ1-1; D is unresolved. CDR1 is LGHNA and CDR2 is YNFKEQ in the germline V gene. This CDR3 is built from 16 residues. Trimming stripped 0 bases from V and 0 bases from J, with 11 bases between. The CDR3: CASSQEVGHMNTEAFF. The CDR3 nucleotides are TGTGCCAGCAGCCAAGAGGTAGGGCACATGAACACTGAAGCTTTCTTT.

This chain joins TRBV3-1 and TRBJ2-1; 7 bases map to TRBD2. Germline CDR1 LGHDT, CDR2 YNNKEL (reference sequence). The CDR3 sequence is 15 residues long. Trimming removed 4 bases from V and 2 bases from J; junction bases left unmatched: 5. Here the CDR3 DNA reads TGTGCCAGCAGCCCGACTAGCCTACCCTACAATGAGCAGTTCTTC. This gives the protein CASSPTSLPYNEQFF.

About this clonotype itself: The junction departs from the called germline gene at one end, perhaps through a read error. The chain employs TRBV20-1 and TRBJ1-2, with TRBD1 matching 7 bases. The germline V gene encodes CDR1 DFQATT and CDR2 SNEGSKA (reference sequence). The CDR3 length is 17 residues. The CDR3 DNA reads as TGCAATGCTGGTAACAGGGGCCTCACCCTAACTGGCTATGGCTACACCTTC. Amino acids: CNAGNRGLTLTGYGYTF.

This clonotype was found a few times. This chain links TRBV24-1 with TRBJ2-7; D remains ambiguous. In germline, CDR1 is KGHDR, CDR2 SFDVKD. The ends were cut back, 5 bases at V and 0 bases at J, with 16 bases in the middle. CDR3 length: 16 amino acids. The DNA for the CDR3 is TGTGCCACCAGTGTGATATACTACCGGAGCTCCTACGAGCAGTACTTC. This gives the protein CATSVIYYRSSYEQYF.

The chain couples TRBV18 to TRBJ1-5, with no clear D. Trimming left V 3 bases short and J 5 bases short, with 23 bases between. From germline, CDR1 is KGHSH and CDR2 LQKENI. This CDR3 contains 18 residues. The CDR3 here is CASSPVPTFTRNHQPQHF. Written as DNA, the CDR3 is TGTGCCAGCTCACCGGTTCCGACCTTCACAAGAAATCATCAGCCCCAGCATTTT.

As concerns this clonotype: The junction departs from the called germline gene at one end, perhaps through a read error. The V and J genes are TRBV12-3 or TRBV12-4 and TRBJ2-3; 12 bases align to TRBD2. The CDR3 consists of 15 residues. DNA for the CDR3: TGTGCCAGCACCAGGACTAGCGGGATGACAGATGCGCAGTATTTT. This translates into CASTRTSGMTDAQYF.

The chain carries TRBV4-2 and TRBJ2-3; D ambiguous. Germline CDR1 LGHNA, CDR2 YNFKEQ. The CDR3 totals 16 residues. Trimming left V 0 bases short and J 1 base short, with 11 bases between. CDR3 residues: CASSQDVVRRTDTQYF. CDR3 DNA: TGTGCCAGCAGCCAAGATGTAGTACGGCGCACAGATACGCAGTATTTT.

This chain connects TRBV7-2 to TRBJ1-1, with 7 bases fitting TRBD1. CDR1 is SGHTA and CDR2 is FQGNSA in the germline V gene. The CDR3 contains 14 residues. V was pared by 1 base and J by 4 bases, with 3 bases of the junction left unmatched. The CDR3 is CASSLEQGLTEAFF. The DNA of the CDR3 is TGTGCCAGCAGCTTAGAACAGGGGCTCACTGAAGCTTTCTTT. Full variable domain (remainder filled in from reference TRBV7-2 and TRBJ1-1): GAGVSQSPSNKVTEKGKDVELRCDPISGHTALYWYRQSLGQGLEFLIYFQGNSAPDKSGLPSDRFSAERTGGSVSTLTIQRTQQEDSAVYLCASSLEQGLTEAFFGQGTRLTVV.

This clonotype was observed a few times. The chain combines TRBV13 with TRBJ1-2, with 11 bases lining up with TRBD1. The CDR3 loop spans 16 amino acids. Germline V gives CDR1 PRHDT, CDR2 FYEKMQ (reference sequence). V gave up 1 base and J gave up 6 bases; unmatched junction bases: 7. The CDR3 DNA reads TGTGCCAGCAGCTTAGACCGGGACAGGGGGGAGGATGGCTACACCTTC. Translating gives CASSLDRDRGEDGYTF.

V usage is TRBV6-5 and J usage is TRBJ1-2, with 7 bases lining up with TRBD1. CDR3 size: 11 residues. J lost 6 bases, V lost 11 bases, and 6 bases had no gene match. CDR1 MNHEY and CDR2 SVGAGI come from the germline V gene. The CDR3 sequence is CAAGTVHGYTF. CDR3 coding DNA: TGTGCCGCAGGGACAGTTCATGGCTACACCTTC.

This clonotype turned up a few times. The chain couples TRBV20-1 to TRBJ1-1, with D perhaps TRBD1 (5 bases). This CDR3 has 13 residues. CDR1 and CDR2 from the germline V gene are DFQATT and SNEGSKA (reference sequence). Trimming removed 4 bases from V and 0 bases from J, with 9 bases in between. CDR3 coding DNA: TGCAGTGCTACAGGGCCGATGAACACTGAAGCTTTCTTT. Encoded protein: CSATGPMNTEAFF.

With regard to this clonotype: This could be a read error, since a much larger clone is one nucleotide away. The chain uses TRBV5-1 and TRBJ2-1; TRBD2 matches at 7 bases. CDR3 size: 16 residues. V shed 0 bases and J 6 bases; nucleotides not matched to a gene: 9. Germline lookup yields CDR1 SGHRS and CDR2 YFSETQ. Here the CDR3 DNA reads TGCGCCAGCAGCTTGGGGACTGGGACTAATTCCAATGAGCAGTTCTTC. This sequence encodes CASSLGTGTNSNEQFF. The full variable domain, rest sourced from reference TRBV5-1 and TRBJ2-1, is KAGVTQTPRYLIKTRGQQVTLSCSPISGHRSVSWYQQTPGQGLQFLFEYFSETQRNKGNFPGRFSGRQFSNSRSEMNVSTLELGDSALYLCASSLGTGTNSNEQFFGPGTRLTVL.

The chain employs TRBV20-1 and TRBJ1-6; D is undetermined. Germline values: CDR1 DFQATT, CDR2 SNEGSKA (reference sequence). Between the trimmed V and J ends, which lost 3 bases and 7 bases, there was a span of 22 bases. The CDR3 covers 17 residues. CDR3 bases: TGCAGTGCTAGGAGATCTTTAAAAACAGCACCAAATTCACCCCTCCACTTT. Translating it yields CSARRSLKTAPNSPLHF.

This clonotype appeared a few times. V gene TRBV14 combines with J gene TRBJ1-6, with D hard to call. Looked up from germline, CDR1 is SGHDN and CDR2 is FVKESK. V lost 0 bases to trimming and J lost 8 bases, with 5 bases between them. The CDR3 is made up of 13 amino acids. CDR3 amino acids: CASSQEVYSPLHF. The DNA of the CDR3 is TGTGCCAGCAGCCAAGAGGTGTATTCACCCCTCCACTTT.

This clonotype was seen a few times. The rearrangement joins TRBV29-1 to TRBJ2-5; D is possibly TRBD1 or TRBD2 (5 bases each). Trimming left V 6 bases short and J 2 bases short, with 10 bases between. The CDR3 consists of 12 residues. Germline assignment: CDR1 SQVTM and CDR2 ANQGSEA. The CDR3 bases are TGCAGCGTGAGGGGTGCTCAAGAGACCCAGTACTTC. Encoded protein: CSVRGAQETQYF.

In regard to this clonotype: A single base separates this from a much larger clone, so it may be a read error. This chain joins TRBV10-3 and TRBJ2-7; unclear D gene. This CDR3 spans 17 amino acids. V lost 4 bases to trimming and J lost 7 bases, with 26 bases between them. Germline values: CDR1 ENHRY, CDR2 SYGVKD. CDR3 in DNA: TGTGCCATCAGTGTCGTTGGTCAGAGGTCCTTCGACAATGAGCAGTACTTC. This encodes CAISVVGQRSFDNEQYF.

This sequence joins TRBV5-5 and TRBJ1-5, with D possibly TRBD1 on 5 matching bases. V dropped 4 bases and J dropped 9 bases, with 14 bases sitting between them. Germline-derived CDR1 and CDR2 are SGHKS and YYEKEE (reference sequence). This CDR3 has 13 amino acids. The CDR3 coding sequence is TGTGCCAGCAGCATTAAACAGGAGGGGCCCCAGCATTTT. Its translation: CASSIKQEGPQHF. Filled out from reference TRBV5-5 and TRBJ1-5, the complete variable domain reads DAGVTQSPTHLIKTRGQQVTLRCSPISGHKSVSWYQQVLGQGPQFIFQYYEKEERGRGNFPDRFSARQFPNYSSELNVNALLLGDSALYLCASSIKQEGPQHFGDGTRLSIL.

This chain links TRBV4-2 with TRBJ2-6; D might be TRBD1 (5 bases). The CDR3 runs to 21 residues. Germline V gene data show CDR1 as LGHNA and CDR2 as YNFKEQ. Trimming removed 4 bases from V and 0 bases from J, with 25 bases in between. CDR3 region: CASSRRLRQPIIPSGANVLTF. The CDR3 nucleotides are TGTGCCAGCAGCCGAAGACTTCGACAGCCAATCATCCCCTCTGGGGCCAACGTCCTGACTTTC.

V is TRBV27 and J is TRBJ1-4, with 7 bases that match TRBD1. The CDR3 consists of 12 residues. Germline lookup yields CDR1 MNHEY and CDR2 SMNVEV (reference sequence). Germline trimming cut 6 bases from V and 7 bases from J; bases unmatched to any gene: 2. CDR3 nucleotide sequence: TGTGCCAGCAGGCGACAGGGTGAAAAACTGTTTTTT. It codes for CASRRQGEKLFF.

The sample holds a few counts of this clonotype. V and J are TRBV28 and TRBJ2-3; D unresolved. CDR3 length: 15 residues. Germline V CDR1 and CDR2: MDHEN, SYDVKM. V lost 2 bases to trimming and J lost 0 bases, with 9 bases between them. Here the CDR3 reads CASSLLVDSTDTQYF. The CDR3 region has the DNA TGTGCCAGCAGTTTACTTGTCGACAGCACAGATACGCAGTATTTT.

The chain joins TRBV10-3 to TRBJ2-7; D is undetermined. V lost 4 bases and J 4 bases, leaving 8 bases between the germline ends. Germline V CDR1 and CDR2: ENHRY, SYGVKD. The CDR3 extends over 12 amino acids. The CDR3 nucleotides are TGTGCCATCAGTGGGCTGGAGTACGAGCAGTACTTC. Its translation: CAISGLEYEQYF.

This clonotype turned up a few times. This chain connects TRBV29-1 to TRBJ1-2; 9 bases agree with TRBD1. V gave up 3 bases and J gave up 8 bases; unmatched junction bases: 10. The CDR3 is 14 residues long. Germline assignment: CDR1 SQVTM and CDR2 ANQGSEA. The CDR3 reads CSVDKSGTGQGYTF. In nucleotides, the CDR3 is TGCAGCGTTGATAAGTCTGGGACAGGGCAGGGCTACACCTTC.

This clonotype has ten or more counts. The chain has TRBV28 and TRBJ1-4, with TRBD1 matching 7 bases. CDR3 length: 15 residues. Per germline, CDR1 MDHEN and CDR2 SYDVKM. V gave up 6 bases and J gave up 0 bases; unmatched junction bases: 4. The CDR3 coding sequence is TGTGCCAGCAGCCAAGGGACAGCAACTAATGAAAAACTGTTTTTT. It is translated as CASSQGTATNEKLFF.

This clonotype was observed a handful of times. This rearrangement joins TRBV7-2 to TRBJ2-5; maybe TRBD1 (5 bases). There are 15 residues in the CDR3. Germline lookup yields CDR1 SGHTA and CDR2 FQGNSA. V gave up 0 bases and J gave up 0 bases, with 8 bases separating them. The CDR3 reads CASSLAGAHQETQYF. CDR3 nucleotide sequence: TGTGCCAGCAGCTTAGCAGGGGCACACCAAGAGACCCAGTACTTC.